The source of this T cell receptor beta chain is a study of T cell responses to AZD1222 COVID-19 vaccine. J lost 3 bases, V lost 1 base, and 0 bases had no gene match. CDR1 and CDR2 from the germline V gene are SGHNT and YENEEA. The CDR3 runs 15 residues. On this clone: The antigen is undetermined.

Notes on the study in general: Spike regions recognized by vaccine-associated CD4 TCRs spanned the protein, led by 160-218 and 743-854. Unmutated variant regions are reportedly targeted by nearly half of spike-specific TCRs.

Assay: immunoSEQ multiplex PCR; the TCRdb copy retains only in-frame clones and omits some. Of around 76,000 clones in the sample, roughly 84% are singletons; the top ten hold over 8%. The rearrangement uses TRBV11-3 and TRBJ2-1; 10 nucleotides align to TRBD1. Sequences were derived from peripheral blood, sampled on day 0 of AZD1222 vaccination. The sequence was collected from an adult in good health. CDR3 protein: CASSLGTGGYNEQFF. CDR3 DNA sequence: TGTGCCAGCAGCTTAGGGACAGGGGGCTACAATGAGCAGTTCTTC. Together with reference TRBV11-3 and TRBJ2-1, the CDR3 gives the full variable domain: EAGVVQSPRYKIIEKKQPVAFWCNPISGHNTLYWYLQNLGQGPELLIRYENEEAVDDSQLPKDRFSAERLKGVDSTLKIQPAELGDSAVYLCASSLGTGGYNEQFFGPGTRLTVL.